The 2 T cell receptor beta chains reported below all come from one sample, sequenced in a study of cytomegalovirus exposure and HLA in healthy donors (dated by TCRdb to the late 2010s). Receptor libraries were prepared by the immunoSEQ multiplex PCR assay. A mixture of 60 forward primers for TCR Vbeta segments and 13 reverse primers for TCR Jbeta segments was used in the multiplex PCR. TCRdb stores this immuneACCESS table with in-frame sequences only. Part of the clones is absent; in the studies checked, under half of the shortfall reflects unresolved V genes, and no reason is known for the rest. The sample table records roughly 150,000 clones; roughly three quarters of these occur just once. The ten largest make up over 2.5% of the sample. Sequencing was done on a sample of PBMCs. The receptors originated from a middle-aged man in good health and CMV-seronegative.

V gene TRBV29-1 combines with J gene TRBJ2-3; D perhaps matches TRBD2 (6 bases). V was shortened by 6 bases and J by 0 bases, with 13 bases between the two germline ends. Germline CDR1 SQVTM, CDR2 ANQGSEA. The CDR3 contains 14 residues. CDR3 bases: TGCAGCGTGGAACCCGGGACTAGCACAGATACGCAGTATTTT. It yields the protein CSVEPGTSTDTQYF.

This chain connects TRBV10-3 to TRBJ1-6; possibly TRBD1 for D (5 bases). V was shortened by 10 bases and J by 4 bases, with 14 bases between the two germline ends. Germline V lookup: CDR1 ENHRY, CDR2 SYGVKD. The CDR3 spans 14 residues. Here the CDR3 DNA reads TGTGCCAGAAACGACGGGGGATATAATTCACCCCTCCACTTT. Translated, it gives CARNDGGYNSPLHF.